This T cell receptor (beta chain) was found in a study of blood T cell repertoires in COVID-19. As concerns this clone: A junction boundary mismatches the germline segment, possibly from a read error.

The CDR3 sequence is 15 residues long. The germline CDR1 and CDR2 sequences are ENHRY and SYGVKD. Some clones are missing from TCRdb's copy, which holds only in-frame ones; the method was immunoSEQ multiplex PCR. The sample has 40,000 to 50,000 clones, about 88% seen once. The sample consisted of peripheral blood. This receptor was taken from a human donor in a cohort sampled during active COVID-19. The rearrangement links TRBV10-3 to TRBJ2-1; 7 positions agree with TRBD1. The CDR3 spells CATSPTGSSYNEQFF. Here the CDR3 DNA reads TGTGCCACCAGTCCGACAGGGAGCTCCTACAATGAGCAGTTCTTC.